Shown below are 3 T cell receptor beta chains from a single sample sequenced in a study of blood T cell repertoires in COVID-19. The protocol was immunoSEQ multiplex PCR, while the TCRdb copy is restricted to in-frame clones and leaves out a portion. The sample contains roughly 200,000 clones, about 75% of which appear only once. The sample taken for sequencing was peripheral blood. The receptors shown here come from a woman between 50 and 59 years old with active or convalescent COVID-19.

This clone showed up just a few times. The V call is TRBV4-1, the J call TRBJ2-3; possible D gene TRBD2, 7 bases. Germline V gene data show CDR1 as MGHRA and CDR2 as YSYEKL. The V and J ends lost 0 bases and 4 bases respectively, with 17 bases between them. This CDR3 is built from 17 residues. The CDR3 here is CASSQEGGPYTPDTQYF. In DNA form, the CDR3 reads TGCGCCAGCAGCCAAGAGGGGGGGCCCTACACCCCAGATACGCAGTATTTT.

This sequence joins TRBV11-2 and TRBJ1-5; D not certain. Germline V gives CDR1 SGHAT, CDR2 FQNNGV. Trimming stripped 3 bases from V and 7 bases from J, with 16 bases between. The CDR3 covers 15 residues. As DNA, the CDR3 is TGTGCCAGCAGCTTGTCCGGGCAGGCGGGACAGCCCCAGCATTTT. It codes for CASSLSGQAGQPQHF.

The chain employs TRBV28 and TRBJ2-3, with 10 bases lining up with TRBD2. Germline V gene lookup returns CDR1 MDHEN and CDR2 SYDVKM. V lost 6 bases and J lost 1; bases outside the gene matches: 10. The CDR3 is made up of 17 amino acids. Written as DNA, the CDR3 is TGTGCCAGCAGCCCCAGCGGGGGGGGACCTGGCACAGATACGCAGTATTTT. Amino acids: CASSPSGGGPGTDTQYF.